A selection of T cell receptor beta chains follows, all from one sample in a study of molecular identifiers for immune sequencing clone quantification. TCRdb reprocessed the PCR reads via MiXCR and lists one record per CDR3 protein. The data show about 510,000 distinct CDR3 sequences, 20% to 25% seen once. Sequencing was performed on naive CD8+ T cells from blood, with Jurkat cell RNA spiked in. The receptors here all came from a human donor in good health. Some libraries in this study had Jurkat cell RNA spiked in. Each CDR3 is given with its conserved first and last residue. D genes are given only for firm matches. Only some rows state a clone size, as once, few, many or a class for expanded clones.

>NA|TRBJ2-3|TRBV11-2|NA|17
CASSLEGQRPRTDTQYF
TGTGCCAGCAGCTTAGAGGGGCAGCGCCCTAGGACAGATACGCAGTATTTT
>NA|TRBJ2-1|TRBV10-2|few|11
CASSDADEQFF
TGCGCCAGCAGCGACGCCGATGAGCAGTTCTTC
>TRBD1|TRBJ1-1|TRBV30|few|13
CAWTQGVSTEAFF
TGTGCCTGGACCCAGGGGGTTAGTACTGAAGCTTTCTTT
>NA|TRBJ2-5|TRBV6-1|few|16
CASSEPWGSLQETQYF
TGTGCCAGCAGTGAACCGTGGGGGTCACTTCAAGAGACCCAGTACTTC
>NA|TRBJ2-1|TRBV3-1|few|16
CASSQDGGFTSNEQFF
TGTGCCAGCAGCCAAGATGGAGGGTTCACTAGTAATGAGCAGTTCTTC
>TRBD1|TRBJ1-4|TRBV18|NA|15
CASSPTGSANEKLFF
TGTGCCAGCTCGCCGACAGGGTCGGCTAATGAAAAACTGTTTTTT
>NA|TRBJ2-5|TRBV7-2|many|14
CASSSWEGRETQYF
TGTGCCAGCAGCTCGTGGGAAGGACGAGAGACCCAGTACTTC
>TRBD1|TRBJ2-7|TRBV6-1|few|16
CASSDFWTTGAYEQYF
TGTGCCAGCAGTGATTTCTGGACGACAGGGGCTTACGAGCAGTACTTC
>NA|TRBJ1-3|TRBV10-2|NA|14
CASNGQSSGNTIYF
TGCGCCAGCAATGGACAGTCCTCTGGAAACACCATATATTTT
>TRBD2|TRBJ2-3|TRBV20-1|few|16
CSARGAREDSTDTQYF
TGCAGTGCTAGAGGGGCGCGGGAGGATAGCACAGATACGCAGTATTTT
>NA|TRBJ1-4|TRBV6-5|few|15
CASSSGGPANEKLFF
TGTGCCAGCAGCTCCGGGGGGCCGGCTAATGAAAAACTGTTTTTT
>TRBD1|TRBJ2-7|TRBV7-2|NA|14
CASSSTGEVYEQYF
TGTGCCAGCAGCTCGACAGGGGAAGTGTACGAGCAGTACTTC
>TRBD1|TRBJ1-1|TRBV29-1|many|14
CSVENTGTAPGAFF
TGCAGCGTTGAAAACACCGGGACAGCCCCAGGGGCTTTCTTT
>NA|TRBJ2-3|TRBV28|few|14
CASSLYRSTDTQYF
TGTGCCAGCAGTTTATACAGAAGCACAGATACGCAGTATTTT
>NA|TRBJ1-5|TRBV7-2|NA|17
CASSLVVGAWGNQPQHF
TGTGCCAGCAGCTTAGTGGTTGGGGCTTGGGGCAATCAGCCCCAGCATTTT
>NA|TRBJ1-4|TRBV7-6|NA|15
CASSLGVGVNEKLFF
TGTGCCAGCAGCTTAGGGGTAGGCGTTAATGAAAAACTGTTTTTT
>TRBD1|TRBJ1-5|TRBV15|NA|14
CATSTGQGSWPQHF
TGTGCCACCAGCACGGGACAGGGGTCATGGCCCCAGCATTTT
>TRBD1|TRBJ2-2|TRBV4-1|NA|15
CASSQVGTGPGELFF
TGCGCCAGCAGCCAAGTGGGGACAGGGCCCGGGGAGCTGTTTTTT
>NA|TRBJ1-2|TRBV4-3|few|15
CASSQDEGKYYGYTF
TGCGCCAGCAGCCAAGATGAGGGAAAGTACTATGGCTACACCTTC
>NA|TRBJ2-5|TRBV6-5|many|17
CASSPGDHADYQETQYF
TGTGCCAGCAGTCCCGGGGATCACGCGGACTACCAAGAGACCCAGTACTTC
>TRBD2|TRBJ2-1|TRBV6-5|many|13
CASTSGGGNEQFF
TGTGCCAGTACTAGCGGGGGGGGCAATGAGCAGTTCTTC
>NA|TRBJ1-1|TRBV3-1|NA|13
CASSQVEWTEAFF
TGTGCCAGCAGCCAAGTTGAGTGGACTGAAGCTTTCTTT
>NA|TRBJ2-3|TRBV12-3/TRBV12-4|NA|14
CASSLVLRTDTQYF
TGTGCCAGCAGTTTGGTGCTTCGCACAGATACGCAGTATTTT
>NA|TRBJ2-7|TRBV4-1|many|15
CASSQGRAGSYEQYF
TGCGCCAGCAGCCAAGGACGGGCAGGGTCCTACGAGCAGTACTTC
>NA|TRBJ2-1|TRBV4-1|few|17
CASSQEDSGQRLNEQFF
TGCGCCAGCAGCCAAGAAGATTCAGGACAGCGCCTCAATGAGCAGTTCTTC
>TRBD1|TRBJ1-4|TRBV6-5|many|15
CASSYSTGVGEKLFF
TGTGCCAGCAGTTACTCAACAGGGGTGGGTGAAAAACTGTTTTTT
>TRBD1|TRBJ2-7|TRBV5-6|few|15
CASSPRTGGLYEQYF
TGTGCCAGCAGCCCCCGGACAGGGGGTCTCTACGAGCAGTACTTC